This T cell receptor (beta chain) was found in a study of technical replicates of blood from a handful of donors. The assay was immunoSEQ multiplex PCR, and TCRdb's table has in-frame clones only and misses some. In the table there are some 79,000 clones, 85% to 95% of which are singletons. This receptor was identified in a human donor in good health. Sequencing was performed on T cells isolated from PBMCs.

DNA of the CDR3: TGTGCCAGCAGCTTCTCCGGACAGGGTAGTACAAACATTCAGTACTTC. Translating gives CASSFSGQGSTNIQYF. The V and J genes are TRBV7-9 and TRBJ2-4, with 8 bases that match TRBD1. Germline values: CDR1 SEHNR, CDR2 FQNEAQ (reference sequence). The CDR3 consists of 16 residues. Trimming took 3 bases from V and 6 from J; bases not matched to a gene: 10.